Sequencing of this T cell receptor (beta chain) was carried out in a study of cytomegalovirus exposure and HLA in healthy donors. Whole-study findings and limits: The presence/absence work took it that sequencing depth was about the same across donors. In vitro confirmation showed three CMV-associated chains to be CMV antigen specific. Clonal expansion was found to be greater in HLA-associated TCR beta chains than in equally common others in a later analysis. In a later analysis, TCR beta V- and J-gene trimming showed a link to a missense DCLRE1C variant.

PCR primers comprised 60 Vbeta and 13 Jbeta primers. Method: immunoSEQ multiplex PCR; TCRdb's copy keeps in-frame clones and lacks some. The sample includes some 200,000 clones, less than 80% of them seen just once. This clone was observed a few times. Its antigen is still unknown. CDR3 length: 15 residues. V lost 5 bases to trimming and J lost 4 bases, with 17 bases between them. CDR1 and CDR2 (germline): MNHEY, SVGAGI. The V gene is TRBV6-5, the J gene TRBJ1-2, with D perhaps TRBD1 (6 bases). This TCR came from a girl under 10 years old in good health and CMV-seronegative. Sample: PBMCs. The CDR3: CASSTNRVYSYGYTF. In nucleotides, the CDR3 is TGTGCCAGCAGTACAAACAGGGTGTATAGCTATGGCTACACCTTC.